These T cell receptor beta chains were read from a single sample in a study of blood T cell repertoires in COVID-19. Generated by immunoSEQ multiplex PCR, the TCRdb table keeps only in-frame clones and is missing some. The sample contains approximately 380,000 clones, 88% of which appear only once. Sample: PBMCs or T cells enriched from blood (not recorded which). These receptors originate from a woman younger than 30 who had recovered from COVID-19. Each CDR3 is given with its conserved first and last residue. The order of the fields is V gene, J gene, CDR3 protein.

V gene: TRBV7-3; J gene: TRBJ2-1; CDR3 protein: CASSLLAGYYNEQFF
V gene: TRBV6-5; J gene: TRBJ1-4; CDR3 protein: CASSYSNFPEKLFF
V gene: TRBV7-9; J gene: TRBJ1-2; CDR3 protein: CASSPSGGHGYTF
V gene: TRBV5-1; J gene: TRBJ1-1; CDR3 protein: CASSMRTGANTEAFF
V gene: TRBV7-3; J gene: TRBJ2-1; CDR3 protein: CASGRTGLNEQFF
V gene: TRBV6-6; J gene: TRBJ1-2; CDR3 protein: CASRYTPGQVNYGYTF
V gene: TRBV28; J gene: TRBJ1-2; CDR3 protein: CASSLGSRVGGYTF
V gene: TRBV6-4; J gene: TRBJ1-2; CDR3 protein: CASSDSGTTKYGYTF
V gene: TRBV7-2; J gene: TRBJ1-3; CDR3 protein: CASSSGTIGNTIYF
V gene: TRBV10-3; J gene: TRBJ2-2; CDR3 protein: CAISSSRGTGELFF
V gene: TRBV7-3; J gene: TRBJ1-5; CDR3 protein: CASSPTPGQPQHF
V gene: TRBV5-4; J gene: TRBJ2-1; CDR3 protein: CASSLGGQGYYNEQFF
V gene: TRBV19; J gene: TRBJ1-5; CDR3 protein: CASSISGLGVRDQPQHF
V gene: TRBV11-3; J gene: TRBJ2-2; CDR3 protein: CASSGQNKVNTGELFF
V gene: TRBV10-3; J gene: TRBJ2-1; CDR3 protein: CAISQGQGAPNEQFF